The sequence of this T cell receptor (beta chain) was determined in a study of T cell responses to AZD1222 COVID-19 vaccine. Study conclusions and caveats: Repertoires were obtained solely post-peak T cell response. Clonal diversity was possibly underestimated, and white British individuals and females predominated among donors.

Germline assignment: CDR1 WSHSY and CDR2 SAAADI. The CDR3 runs 16 residues. The junction had 10 bases not matched to a gene; V was cut back by 2 bases and J by 5 bases. As regards this clone: Its cognate antigen is unknown.

Repertoires were generated with immunoSEQ multiplex PCR, while TCRdb's copy carries only in-frame clones and drops some. The sample records over 90,000 clones, less than 95% being singletons. The rearrangement uses TRBV10-2 and TRBJ1-2; the match to TRBD1 covers 8 bases. The source is an adult in good health. Source: peripheral blood, taken on day 0 of AZD1222 vaccination. Here the CDR3 reads CASSEPEGQVKYGYTF. The CDR3 DNA sequence: TGCGCCAGCAGTGAGCCTGAGGGACAGGTCAAATATGGCTACACCTTC.